The 17 T cell receptor beta chains given below trace back to one sample, sequenced in a study of blood T cell repertoires in COVID-19. Measured with immunoSEQ multiplex PCR; TCRdb has only the in-frame clones, and not every one. This sample carries over 85,000 clones, approximately 89% of them seen once, and the ten largest clones take just under 20%. Sequencing was performed on peripheral blood. The receptor set was obtained from a human donor in a cohort sampled during active COVID-19.

The chain has TRBV28 and TRBJ1-5; possible D gene TRBD1, 5 bases. The V and J ends lost 2 bases and 1 base respectively, with 9 bases between them. The CDR3 consists of 15 residues. Germline CDR1 reads MDHEN; CDR2 reads SYDVKM. CDR3 region: CASSLGGSSNQPQHF. In nucleotides, the CDR3 is TGTGCCAGCAGTTTAGGGGGGTCCAGCAATCAGCCCCAGCATTTT.

The CDR3 protein is CASSYGLGGSGANVLTF. CDR3 nucleotides: TGTGCCAGCAGTTACGGCCTCGGGGGCTCTGGGGCCAACGTCCTGACTTTC. The chain is built from TRBV6-2 or TRBV6-3 and TRBJ2-6; tentative D call: TRBD2 (6 bases). CDR3 length: 17 residues. V lost 2 bases, J lost 0 bases, and 11 bases lay in between. Germline loops: CDR1 MNHEY, CDR2 SVGEGT.

The genes are TRBV7-3 and TRBJ2-7, with D uncertain. V lost 4 bases to trimming and J lost 2 bases, with 12 bases between them. The CDR3 is made up of 14 amino acids. Per germline, CDR1 SGHTA and CDR2 FQGTGA. CDR3 sequence (DNA): TGTGCCAGCAGCTCGGCAGTTGGAGCCTACGAGCAGTACTTC. Encoded protein: CASSSAVGAYEQYF.

The V gene is TRBV3-1 (or the pseudogene TRBV3-2), the J gene TRBJ2-3, with D possibly matching TRBD2 (5 bases). CDR1 and CDR2 (germline): LGHDT, YNNKEL (reference sequence). CDR3 size: 14 residues. V lost 0 bases and J lost 6, with 10 bases in between. The CDR3 is CASSQDRVADTQYF. The CDR3 DNA is TGTGCCAGCAGCCAAGATCGAGTAGCGGATACGCAGTATTTT.

V and J are TRBV19 and TRBJ2-7; TRBD2 aligns across 9 bases. Germline V gene sequence: CDR1 LNHDA, CDR2 SQIVND (reference sequence). There are 15 residues in the CDR3. V lost 9 bases and J lost 7; bases outside the gene matches: 16. The CDR3 sequence: CASRTRAGGPGEQYF. The CDR3 DNA reads as TGTGCCAGCCGCACTCGGGCGGGAGGGCCGGGGGAGCAGTACTTC. The variable domain in full, completed from reference TRBV19 and TRBJ2-7, reads DGGITQSPKYLFRKEGQNVTLSCEQNLNHDAMYWYRQDPGQGLRLIYYSQIVNDFQKGDIAEGYSVSREKKESFPLTVTSAQKNPTAFYLCASRTRAGGPGEQYFGPGTRLTVT.

V usage is TRBV11-3 and J usage is TRBJ1-1, with D unclear. This CDR3 is built from 13 residues. Germline-derived CDR1 and CDR2 are SGHNT and YENEEA. The V gene lost 2 bases and the J gene lost 3 bases, with 7 bases spanning the gap. The CDR3 coding sequence is TGTGCCAGCAGCTTACTTCAGGACACTGAAGCTTTCTTT. Translation gives CASSLLQDTEAFF.

This clone was recorded only once. The chain joins TRBV7-3 to TRBJ2-7; 13 positions match TRBD2. Germline loops: CDR1 SGHTA, CDR2 FQGTGA. Trimming at V came to 3 bases and at J to 12 bases, leaving 17 bases not matched to a gene. The CDR3 has 17 amino acids. The CDR3 DNA is TGTGCCAGCAGCTTGGGGGGATCCGGGACTAGCGGGGTCGTCTCGTACTTC. It yields the protein CASSLGGSGTSGVVSYF.

The genes are TRBV7-9 and TRBJ1-1, with D possibly being TRBD1 (6 bases). V was pared by 4 bases and J by 4 bases, with 13 bases between. This CDR3 has 14 amino acids. The germline CDR1 and CDR2 sequences are SEHNR and FQNEAQ (reference sequence). The DNA for the CDR3 is TGTGCCAGCAGCTCACAGGGTATCGGCACTGAAGCTTTCTTT. It is translated as CASSSQGIGTEAFF. The complete variable domain, with remaining parts taken from reference TRBV7-9 and TRBJ1-1, reads DTGVSQNPRHKITKRGQNVTFRCDPISEHNRLYWYRQTLGQGPEFLTYFQNEAQLEKSRLLSDRFSAERPKGSFSTLEIQRTEQGDSAMYLCASSSQGIGTEAFFGQGTRLTVV.

The rearrangement links TRBV9 to TRBJ2-7; 7 nucleotides align to TRBD1. The length of the CDR3 is 15 residues. From germline, CDR1 is SGDLS and CDR2 YYNGEE. The V segment lost 1 base and the J segment 3 bases; nucleotides outside the gene matches: 7. CDR3 DNA sequence: TGTGCCAGCAGCGTAAACGGGGACAGAAACTACGAGCAGTACTTC. This gives the protein CASSVNGDRNYEQYF.

The chain recombines TRBV5-1 with TRBJ2-5; 10 bases agree with TRBD1. Per the germline V gene, CDR1 is SGHRS and CDR2 is YFSETQ. V lost 3 bases and J lost 5; bases outside the gene matches: 4. This CDR3 has 14 amino acids. The CDR3 nucleotides are TGCGCCAGCAGCTGGGGACAGGGGCAGGAGACCCAGTACTTC. It translates to CASSWGQGQETQYF.

CDR3 in amino acids: CASRPDRAEAFF. In DNA form, the CDR3 reads TGTGCCAGCAGGCCGGACAGGGCTGAAGCTTTCTTT. The genes are TRBV2 and TRBJ1-1; 8 nucleotides line up with TRBD1. Looked up from germline, CDR1 is SNHLY and CDR2 is FYNNEI. V lost 6 bases and J lost 6; bases outside the gene matches: 3. The CDR3 is 12 amino acids. Full variable domain (remainder filled in from reference TRBV2 and TRBJ1-1): EPEVTQTPSHQVTQMGQEVILRCVPISNHLYFYWYRQILGQKVEFLVSFYNNEISEKSEIFDDQFSVERPDGSNFTLKIRSTKLEDSAMYFCASRPDRAEAFFGQGTRLTVV.

The chain joins TRBV9 to TRBJ2-2; the D gene is possibly TRBD1 (6 bases). The CDR3 runs to 14 residues. The germline V gene encodes CDR1 SGDLS and CDR2 YYNGEE. V lost 3 bases and J 5 bases, leaving 11 bases between the germline ends. The CDR3 DNA follows: TGTGCCAGCAGCGCCCGCAGGGGAACCGGGGAGCTGTTTTTT. The encoded protein is CASSARRGTGELFF.

The table lists this clone with a count of one. The genes are TRBV7-8 and TRBJ2-3; D is perhaps TRBD1 (6 bases). The CDR3 has 16 residues. Germline CDR1 reads SGHVS; CDR2 reads FQNEAQ. Trimming left V 1 base short and J 0 bases short, with 11 bases between. CDR3 sequence (DNA): TGTGCCAGCAGCTTAGTTTCAGGGGCGAGCACAGATACGCAGTATTTT. Protein sequence: CASSLVSGASTDTQYF.

This chain uses TRBV18 with TRBJ2-7, with TRBD1 matching over 11 bases. V lost 3 bases to trimming and J lost 6 bases; unmatched junction nucleotides: 13. CDR1 is KGHSH, CDR2 LQKENI, per germline. The CDR3 is 17 amino acids. The DNA of the CDR3 is TGTGCCAGCTCACCCTCCCTCCTGGGACAGGGGGGAGGCGAGCAGTACTTC. It translates to CASSPSLLGQGGGEQYF.

This clone has only a few counts. The chain employs TRBV4-2 and TRBJ2-1; 7 bases line up with TRBD1. The trim removed 0 bases at V and 7 bases at J, leaving 9 bases unmatched. The length of the CDR3 is 16 residues. Germline assignment: CDR1 LGHNA and CDR2 YNFKEQ. The chain's CDR3 is CASSQDIGQEANEQFF. In DNA, the CDR3 is TGTGCCAGCAGCCAAGATATAGGACAGGAGGCTAATGAGCAGTTCTTC.

The V and J genes are TRBV7-2 and TRBJ1-2; D is ambiguous. The CDR3 is 14 residues long. Germline V lookup: CDR1 SGHTA, CDR2 FQGNSA. Trimming removed 4 bases at V and 5 bases at J, with 14 bases between. CDR3: CASSSIPTGYGYTF. CDR3 sequence (DNA): TGTGCCAGCAGCTCCATCCCCACGGGGTATGGCTACACCTTC.

The rearrangement links TRBV21-1 to TRBJ2-7; the tabulated D call, TRBD1, remains unverified against the DNA. TRBV21-1 is classified as a pseudogene. CDR3 length equals 17 residues. CDR3 sequence: CASSKAFRGPFSYEQYF. The CDR3 bases are TGTGCCAGCAGCAAAGCCTTTAGGGGGCCTTTCTCCTACGAGCAGTACTTC.